This TCR beta chain was captured in a study of beta chain features in type 1 diabetes. Study in general: Healthy donors, compared against patients, showed similar age, gender and cell yields.

J lost 4 bases, V lost 8 bases, and 7 bases had no gene match. From germline, CDR1 is KGHSH and CDR2 LQKENI. CDR3 size: 14 residues. Expressed TCRB transcripts were sequenced, since all the RNA that had been isolated was reverse transcribed. Data came from immunoSEQ multiplex PCR; TCRdb stores just in-frame clones and leaves some out. This repertoire shows 130,000 to 150,000 clones, roughly a tenth found once; its top ten account for roughly 0.69%. Study-wide points: VDJ junctions from type 1 diabetes patients carried fewer insertions and larger deletions. The study found moderately but significantly shorter TCRB CDR3s in all four CD4+ subsets of Type 1 diabetes patients.

On this clone: The antigen is not known.

The sequenced material came from central memory CD4+ T cells from blood. The chain combines TRBV18 with TRBJ2-2, with TRBD1 matching 7 bases. The receptor's source is a man aged 18-30 years in good health. The CDR3, as DNA: TGTGCCAGCAGGGGACAGTTGGTCACCGGGGAGCTGTTTTTT. Translating it yields CASRGQLVTGELFF.